This TCR beta chain was obtained from a study of sequential checkpoint blockade in melanoma. Study in general: Randomization was 1:1 between first-line nivolumab→ipilimumab and ipilimumab→nivolumab. Both treatment sequences were followed by maintenance nivolumab.

Measured with immunoSEQ multiplex PCR; TCRdb has only the in-frame clones, and not every one. The sample consists of about 11,000 clones, around 84% of them appearing once. The treatment denotes: randomized to nivolumab then ipilimumab (arm A) or the reverse (arm B). None of the patients previously received DNA-damaging chemotherapy. Live CD3+CD8+ CD19− CD56− cells were sorted from PBMCs. The germline CDR1 and CDR2 sequences are SGHRS and YFSETQ. The trim removed 7 bases at V and 0 bases at J, leaving 3 bases unmatched. The CDR3 is 13 residues long. The clonotype was recovered from a human donor with melanoma. Sequencing was performed on CD8+ T cells sorted from blood (inferred from file names), taken from a patient given nivolumab and ipilimumab in sequence. The J gene is TRBJ1-1, the V gene TRBV5-1; 7 nucleotides agree with TRBD1. CDR3 protein: CASHTGVNTEAFF. The CDR3 region has the DNA TGCGCCAGCCATACAGGGGTGAACACTGAAGCTTTCTTT. Based on the CDR3 plus reference TRBV5-1 and TRBJ1-1, the full variable domain is KAGVTQTPRYLIKTRGQQVTLSCSPISGHRSVSWYQQTPGQGLQFLFEYFSETQRNKGNFPGRFSGRQFSNSRSEMNVSTLELGDSALYLCASHTGVNTEAFFGQGTRLTVV.